This T cell receptor beta chain was observed in a study of read filtering for tumor transcriptome and immune sequencing. Whole-study results and caveats: Single-read clonotypes: 80% to 90% of IR-seq clonotypes (around 3.6% of reads), 74.6% of RNA-seq clonotypes (nearly 45% of reads). RNA-seq captured clonotypes less deeply and reliably than IR-seq. This fraction held mixed bone marrow immune cells after CD138-negative sorting.

From 400 to 450 ng of RNA, a library with molecular barcoded alpha/delta and beta/gamma adaptors was made. TCRdb independently ran MiXCR on the reads; one entry per CDR3 protein. The sample lists about 130,000 distinct CDR3 sequences; less than 15% were seen once. Remarks on this clonotype: What it recognizes is unknown.

Sampling of bone marrow took place during active disease in every patient. The clonotype comes from a donor at least 40 years old with multiple myeloma. Sequenced: a population of CD138-negative cells sorted from bone marrow.

CDR3 residues: CASSIESGVYEQYF. The CDR3 coding sequence is TGTGCCAGTAGTATAGAATCCGGAGTCTACGAGCAGTACTTC. The V call is TRBV19, the J call TRBJ2-7; D is ambiguous. Trimming removed 0 bases from V and 3 bases from J, with 9 bases in between. The V gene's germline CDR1 is LNHDA and CDR2 SQIVND (reference sequence). The CDR3 is 14 residues long.